This T cell receptor beta chain was retrieved from a study of identical twins. Findings and caveats of the study: The study found excess low generation probability among twin-shared out-of-frame alpha sequences.

The V end lost 5 bases, the J end lost 10 bases, and 17 bases lay between the germline ends. The CDR3 is made up of 14 amino acids. Germline V gene lookup returns CDR1 KGHDR and CDR2 SFDVKD. This clonotype was counted many times. Its target is unknown. A universal primer site was incorporated via template switching, and the cDNA contained unique molecular identifiers. TCRdb independently ran MiXCR on the 5' RACE reads; one entry per CDR3 protein. This sample has 200,000 to 300,000 distinct CDR3 sequences, with approximately 7% found just once. These data also featured in a second study, about yellow fever vaccine responses in identical twins.

The rearrangement uses TRBV24-1 and TRBJ2-1; unclear D gene. The specimen was memory (CD45RO+) T cells sorted from blood. The clonotype comes from a woman under 30 in good health. The CDR3 sequence is CATSVGGSQGEQFF. CDR3 coding DNA: TGTGCCACCAGTGTGGGCGGATCACAAGGGGAGCAGTTCTTC.